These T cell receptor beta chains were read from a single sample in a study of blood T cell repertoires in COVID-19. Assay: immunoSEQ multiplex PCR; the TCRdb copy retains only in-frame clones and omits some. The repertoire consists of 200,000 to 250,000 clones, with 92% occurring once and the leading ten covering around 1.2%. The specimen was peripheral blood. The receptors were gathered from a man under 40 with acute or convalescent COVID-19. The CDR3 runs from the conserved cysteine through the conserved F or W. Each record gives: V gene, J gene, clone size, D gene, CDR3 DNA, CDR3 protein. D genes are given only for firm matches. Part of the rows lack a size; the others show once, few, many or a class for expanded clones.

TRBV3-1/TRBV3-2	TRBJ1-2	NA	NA	TGTGCCAGCAGCTCCCGAGGGTCTAATGGCTACACCTTC	CASSSRGSNGYTF
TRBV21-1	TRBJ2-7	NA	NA	TGTGCCAGCAGCAAATTTCATTACGAGCAGTACTTC	CASSKFHYEQYF
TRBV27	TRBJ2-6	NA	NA	TGTGCCAGCAAAATCTGGAGCTCTGGGGCCAACGTCCTGACTTTC	CASKIWSSGANVLTF
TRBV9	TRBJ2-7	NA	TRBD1	TGTGCCAGCAGCGTTTGGGACAGGGTGGGCGAGCAGTACTTC	CASSVWDRVGEQYF
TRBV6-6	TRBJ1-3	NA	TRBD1	TGTGCCAGCAGACTCGGGACAGCAGCTGGAAACACCATATATTTT	CASRLGTAAGNTIYF
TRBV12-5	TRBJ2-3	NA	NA	TGTGCTAGTGGGGACACCTTGGGGGATACGCAGTATTTT	CASGDTLGDTQYF
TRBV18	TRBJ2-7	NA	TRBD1	TGTGCCAGCTCACGGGACAGGGAGTCCTACGAGCAGTACTTC	CASSRDRESYEQYF
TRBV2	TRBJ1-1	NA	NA	TGTGCCAGAAAAGTTCGACAGTCTAACACTGAAGCTTTCTTT	CARKVRQSNTEAFF
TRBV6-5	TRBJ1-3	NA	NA	TGTGCCAGCACCACAAGTGGGGGGTCTGGAAACACCATATATTTT	CASTTSGGSGNTIYF
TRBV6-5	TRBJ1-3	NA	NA	TGTGCCAGCGGGGGGGGATCAGGAAACACCATATATTTT	CASGGGSGNTIYF
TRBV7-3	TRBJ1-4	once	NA	TGTGCCAGCAGCCCCAGGGGCCAGGCGAGAAATGAAAAACTGTTTTTT	CASSPRGQARNEKLFF
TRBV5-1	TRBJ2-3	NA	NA	TGCGCCAGCAGCTTGGGGACTACCACAGATACGCAGTATTTT	CASSLGTTTDTQYF
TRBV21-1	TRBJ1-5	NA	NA	TGTGCCAGCAGCACCCAGCCTTTTAGCGGAACTAGCAATCAGCCCCAGCATTTT	CASSTQPFSGTSNQPQHF
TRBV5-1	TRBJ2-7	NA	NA	TGCGCCAGCAGCCTGAGCGGAGTCCGCTACGAGCAGTACTTC	CASSLSGVRYEQYF
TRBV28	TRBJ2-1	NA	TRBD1	TGTGCCAGCACTGACAGGGGGATGTACAATGAGCAGTTCTTC	CASTDRGMYNEQFF
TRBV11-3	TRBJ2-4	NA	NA	TGTGCCAGCAGCTTCGGTTCTGGCGGCATTCAGTACTTC	CASSFGSGGIQYF
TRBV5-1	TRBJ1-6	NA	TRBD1	TGCGCCAGCAGCGAGGACAGGGCTAATTCACCCCTCCACTTT	CASSEDRANSPLHF
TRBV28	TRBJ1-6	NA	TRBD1	TGTGCCAGCAGTCTCCTTCGGAGACAGGGGTATTCACCCCTCCACTTT	CASSLLRRQGYSPLHF
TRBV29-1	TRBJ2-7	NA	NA	TGCAGCGTTCTGGGCTCAGATTCCCTTTACGAGCAGTACTTC	CSVLGSDSLYEQYF
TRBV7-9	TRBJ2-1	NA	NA	TGTGCCAGCAGCCCTAGGAATTACAATGAGCAGTTCTTC	CASSPRNYNEQFF
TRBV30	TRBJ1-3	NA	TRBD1	TGTGCCTACGACAGGGGGGGTGGAAACACCATATATTTT	CAYDRGGGNTIYF
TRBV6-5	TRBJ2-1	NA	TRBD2	TGTGCCAGCAGCCCCCGACTAGCGAGAAACAATGAGCAGTTCTTC	CASSPRLARNNEQFF
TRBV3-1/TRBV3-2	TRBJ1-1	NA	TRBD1	TGTGCCAGCAGTACGGGACAGGGGTATACCACTGAAGCTTTCTTT	CASSTGQGYTTEAFF
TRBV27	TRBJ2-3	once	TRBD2	TGTGCCAGCAGTTTAGGACTAGCGGGAGGGGATACGCAGTATTTT	CASSLGLAGGDTQYF
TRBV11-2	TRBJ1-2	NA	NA	TGTGCCAGCAGCTTAGGGCCGGGCCAGGGCTATGGCTACACCTTC	CASSLGPGQGYGYTF
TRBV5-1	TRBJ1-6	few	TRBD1	TGCGCCAGCAGCCCCGGACAGGGTAATTCACCCCTCCACTTT	CASSPGQGNSPLHF
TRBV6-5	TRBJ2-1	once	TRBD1	TGTGCCAGCAGTTACGGTGGGACAGACTACAATGAGCAGTTCTTC	CASSYGGTDYNEQFF
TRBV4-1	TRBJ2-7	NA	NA	TGCGCCAGCAGCCAAGTCTTAGACTCCTACGAGCAGTACTTC	CASSQVLDSYEQYF
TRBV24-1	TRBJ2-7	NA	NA	TGTGCCACCGCCCCGGGACAATCCTACGAGCAGTACTTC	CATAPGQSYEQYF
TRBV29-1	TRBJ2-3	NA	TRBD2	TGCAGCGCCTCGACTAGCGGGTTTAGCACAGATACGCAGTATTTT	CSASTSGFSTDTQYF
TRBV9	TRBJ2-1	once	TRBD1	TGTGCCAGCAGCGTAGTAGGGGGCGCCCGATACAATGAGCAGTTCTTC	CASSVVGGARYNEQFF
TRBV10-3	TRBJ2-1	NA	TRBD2	TGTGCCATCAGTGAGTCGACTAGCGGGCCTCTCGAGCAGTTCTTC	CAISESTSGPLEQFF
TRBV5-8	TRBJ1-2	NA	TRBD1	TGTGCCAGCAGCTGGGACAGGGGGGATGGCTACACCTTC	CASSWDRGDGYTF
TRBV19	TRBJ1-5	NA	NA	TGTGCCAGTACCCCACCGTGGGGGGACAATCAGCCCCAGCATTTT	CASTPPWGDNQPQHF
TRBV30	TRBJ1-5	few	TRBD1	TGTGCCTGGAGCTTGGGACAGGGAGGAATTCAGCCCCAGCATTTT	CAWSLGQGGIQPQHF
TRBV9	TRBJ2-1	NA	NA	TGTGCCAGCAGCCCCCGACTAGTTGGCTACAATGAGCAGTTCTTC	CASSPRLVGYNEQFF
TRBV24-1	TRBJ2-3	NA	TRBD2	TGTGCCACCAGTGATCCCTCGGGGGGGCGGTCAGATACGCAGTATTTT	CATSDPSGGRSDTQYF
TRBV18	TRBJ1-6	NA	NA	TGTGCCAGCTCACCGATGGGGGCAGGGTATAATTCACCCCTCCACTTT	CASSPMGAGYNSPLHF
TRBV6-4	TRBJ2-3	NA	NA	TGTGCCAGCAGTAGGGAGTTCACAGATACGCAGTATTTT	CASSREFTDTQYF
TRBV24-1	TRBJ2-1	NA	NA	TGTGCCACCAGTGATACCCAGTCAATCTCGAATGAGCAGTTCTTC	CATSDTQSISNEQFF
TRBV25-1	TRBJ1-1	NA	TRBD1	TGTGCCAGCAGAGGGACAGGGTTTGGGGGCGGAGCTTTCTTT	CASRGTGFGGGAFF
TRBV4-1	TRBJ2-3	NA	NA	TGCGCCAGCAGCCAAGTGTGGGGAGCGGGTAAGGATACGCAGTATTTT	CASSQVWGAGKDTQYF
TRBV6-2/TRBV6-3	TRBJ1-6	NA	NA	TGTGCCAGCAGTCCGGAGAGGACAAGCTCCTATAATTCACCCCTCCACTTT	CASSPERTSSYNSPLHF
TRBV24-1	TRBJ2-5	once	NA	TGTGCCACCAGTGATTTAGCCCAAGAGACCCAGTACTTC	CATSDLAQETQYF
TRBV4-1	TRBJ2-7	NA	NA	TGCGCCAGCAGCCAATTACAGGGATCCCTCAATTCGTACTACGAGCAGTACTTC	CASSQLQGSLNSYYEQYF
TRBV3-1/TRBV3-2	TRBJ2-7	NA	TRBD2	TGTGCCAGCAGCCACCTAGCGGGGGGGAAGAACGAGCAGTACTTC	CASSHLAGGKNEQYF
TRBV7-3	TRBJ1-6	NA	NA	TGTGCCAGCAGCCTCCAGGGGATCAATTCACCCCTCCACTTT	CASSLQGINSPLHF
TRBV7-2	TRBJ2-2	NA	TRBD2	TGTGCCAGCAGCTTAGACACGGGAGGGAGAGGGGAGCTGTTTTTT	CASSLDTGGRGELFF
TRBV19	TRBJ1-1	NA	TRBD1	TGTGCCAGTAGCAACGGACAGGGGAACACTGAAGCTTTCTTT	CASSNGQGNTEAFF
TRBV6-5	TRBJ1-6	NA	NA	TGTGCCAGCAACCGAGACACCCTTCAGAATTCACCCCTCCACTTT	CASNRDTLQNSPLHF